Below, 15 T cell receptor beta chains from the same sample are listed, as sequenced in a study of CD8 T cells in ankylosing spondylitis. Each CDR3 protein is one row after TCRdb ran MiXCR on the 5' RACE reads. The sample shows tens of thousands of distinct CDR3 sequences, about 2.6% of them seen only once. Sequences were obtained from blood, either unsorted or a sorted T cell fraction (not recorded which). These receptors were collected from a female donor with ankylosing spondylitis or in good health (not recorded which).

This clonotype occurred many times. The genes are TRBV9 and TRBJ2-1; D may be TRBD2 (6 bases). V lost 2 bases and J 5 bases, leaving 17 bases between the germline ends. The CDR3 is made up of 16 amino acids. CDR1 is SGDLS and CDR2 is YYNGEE in the germline V gene. CDR3 region: CASSVSLLRDHNEQFF. For the CDR3, the DNA is TGTGCCAGCAGCGTTAGTCTGTTGCGGGACCACAATGAGCAGTTCTTC.

This clonotype has ten or more counts. The rearrangement uses TRBV9 and TRBJ2-2; 9 nucleotides align to TRBD1. This CDR3 is built from 15 residues. In germline, CDR1 is SGDLS, CDR2 YYNGEE. With 6 bases clipped from V and 1 base from J, the junction kept 4 bases outside the gene matches. In nucleotides, the CDR3 is TGTGCCAGCACCAAGGGACAGGGGAACACCGGGGAGCTGTTTTTT. Amino acids: CASTKGQGNTGELFF.

This clonotype was observed many times. This chain connects TRBV9 to TRBJ2-3, with D perhaps TRBD2 (5 bases). Germline lookup yields CDR1 SGDLS and CDR2 YYNGEE. The germline V and J ends were trimmed by 4 bases and 6 bases, with 15 bases remaining between them. The CDR3 runs 14 residues. CDR3 DNA: TGTGCCAGCAGCCCCTCGCCTAGCTTCGATACGCAGTATTTT. Its translation is CASSPSPSFDTQYF.

At least ten counts were recorded for this clonotype. The V and J genes are TRBV9 and TRBJ2-1, with 8 bases that match TRBD2. CDR1 is SGDLS and CDR2 is YYNGEE in the germline V gene. The CDR3 runs to 15 residues. Trimming took 0 bases from V and 5 from J; bases not matched to a gene: 4. The CDR3 spells CASSVGLAGHNEQFF. The DNA for the CDR3 is TGTGCCAGCAGCGTAGGGCTAGCGGGCCACAATGAGCAGTTCTTC.

This clonotype was seen at least ten times. The V and J genes are TRBV9 and TRBJ1-6; D not resolved. Germline-derived CDR1 and CDR2 are SGDLS and YYNGEE. V was pared by 6 bases and J by 3 bases, with 13 bases between. This CDR3 contains 15 residues. In nucleotides, the CDR3 is TGTGCCAGCACCTTAGGAGGGAGCTATAATTCACCCCTCCACTTT. Its translation is CASTLGGSYNSPLHF.

This clonotype has at least ten counts. The gene calls are TRBV9 and TRBJ2-1, with D perhaps TRBD2 (7 bases). This CDR3 has 15 residues. V dropped 3 bases and J dropped 9 bases, with 19 bases sitting between them. Germline CDR1 and CDR2: SGDLS and YYNGEE. CDR3 DNA: TGTGCCAGCAGCGGGGGGGGCGTCACGATCGGTGAGCAGTTCTTC. It specifies CASSGGGVTIGEQFF. Combining the CDR3 with reference TRBV9 and TRBJ2-1 gives the whole variable domain DSGVTQTPKHLITATGQRVTLRCSPRSGDLSVYWYQQSLDQGLQFLIQYYNGEERAKGNILERFSAQQFPDLHSELNLSSLELGDSALYFCASSGGGVTIGEQFFGPGTRLTVL.

This clonotype showed up many times. The chain uses TRBV9 and TRBJ2-1; TRBD2 agrees at 10 bases. The germline gives CDR1 SGDLS, CDR2 YYNGEE. This CDR3 has 15 residues. Unmatched junction bases numbered 1, after V lost 0 bases and J lost 4 bases. This CDR3 reads CASSVELAGYNEQFF. The CDR3 region has the DNA TGTGCCAGCAGCGTAGAACTAGCGGGATACAATGAGCAGTTCTTC. Full variable domain (remainder filled in from reference TRBV9 and TRBJ2-1): DSGVTQTPKHLITATGQRVTLRCSPRSGDLSVYWYQQSLDQGLQFLIQYYNGEERAKGNILERFSAQQFPDLHSELNLSSLELGDSALYFCASSVELAGYNEQFFGPGTRLTVL.

In this sample, this clonotype turned up many times. This chain uses TRBV9 with TRBJ2-1, with TRBD2 identical over 7 bases. In germline, CDR1 is SGDLS, CDR2 YYNGEE. This CDR3 region has 15 residues. Trimming at V came to 0 bases and at J to 5 bases, leaving 5 bases not matched to a gene. The CDR3 here is CASSVEGRGNNEQFF. DNA of the CDR3: TGTGCCAGCAGCGTAGAGGGGCGGGGGAACAATGAGCAGTTCTTC.

This clonotype appeared many times. The rearrangement joins TRBV9 to TRBJ2-6, with TRBD1 identical over 7 bases. CDR1 and CDR2 (germline): SGDLS, YYNGEE. This CDR3 has 17 residues. Trimming removed 4 bases from V and 6 bases from J; junction bases left unmatched: 13. CDR3 nucleotides: TGTGCCAGCAGCCTGACGACAGGGACAATGTTGGCCAACGTCCTGACTTTC. Its protein product is CASSLTTGTMLANVLTF.

This clonotype was observed many times. The CDR3 here is CASSETSGGYQETQYF. The CDR3 nucleotides read TGTGCCAGCAGCGAGACTAGCGGGGGATACCAAGAGACCCAGTACTTC. This chain uses TRBV9 with TRBJ2-5, with 12 bases aligning to TRBD2. Germline lookup yields CDR1 SGDLS and CDR2 YYNGEE. J was trimmed by 0 bases and V by 3 bases; bases with no gene match: 3. The CDR3 consists of 16 residues.

This clonotype came up many times. The chain employs TRBV9 and TRBJ1-3; the D is unclear. The V end lost 2 bases, the J end lost 0 bases, and 6 bases lay between the germline ends. The CDR3 has 14 amino acids. Germline assignment: CDR1 SGDLS and CDR2 YYNGEE. Here the CDR3 reads CASSVSSSGNTIYF. CDR3 coding DNA: TGTGCCAGCAGCGTGAGCAGCTCTGGAAACACCATATATTTT.

This clonotype showed up many times. The rearrangement links TRBV9 to TRBJ2-2; tentatively, D is TRBD1 or TRBD2 (5 bases each). Germline V gene data show CDR1 as SGDLS and CDR2 as YYNGEE. V lost 2 bases and J 6 bases, leaving 11 bases between the germline ends. There are 14 residues in the CDR3. CDR3: CASSVGPEPGELFF. The CDR3 nucleotides are TGTGCCAGCAGCGTGGGACCGGAACCCGGGGAGCTGTTTTTT.

This clonotype was detected many times. The gene calls are TRBV9 and TRBJ2-2; D is unresolved. Trimming left V 0 bases short and J 3 bases short, with 6 bases between. CDR1 is SGDLS, CDR2 YYNGEE, per germline. The CDR3 is 14 residues long. CDR3 DNA sequence: TGTGCCAGCAGCGTAGGTGTGGACACCGGGGAGCTGTTTTTT. Its translation is CASSVGVDTGELFF.

This clonotype has at least ten counts. The CDR3 sequence: CASSVDMGTYNEQFF. CDR3 nucleotides: TGTGCCAGCAGCGTCGACATGGGGACCTACAATGAGCAGTTCTTC. The rearrangement joins TRBV9 to TRBJ2-1; the D is unclear. V was pared by 2 bases and J by 2 bases, with 11 bases between. The CDR3 consists of 15 residues. Germline CDR1 and CDR2: SGDLS and YYNGEE.

This clonotype was seen at least ten times. The chain links TRBV9 to TRBJ2-1; 7 bases line up with TRBD2. Germline CDR1 and CDR2: SGDLS and YYNGEE. The V gene end was trimmed by 3 bases and the J gene end by 0 bases; junction bases not matched to a gene: 3. CDR3 length equals 15 residues. The CDR3, as DNA: TGTGCCAGCAGCGCTAGCGGAACCTCCTACAATGAGCAGTTCTTC. This codes for CASSASGTSYNEQFF.